What follows is one T cell receptor (beta chain) and its context. A junction end diverges from the germline sequence, so it may reflect a read error. This entry belongs to a study of blood T cell repertoires in COVID-19. Study background: Sources were T cells, B-cell-depleted T cells, or PBMCs; the material itself was cDNA or gDNA.

Authors' processing steps: Quantification of nucleated cells was approximated via reference gene primer amplification. The table came from immunoSEQ multiplex PCR; TCRdb's copy has only in-frame clones and leaves some out. V and J calls and clone size come straight from that table; D and trimming were deduced from the DNA. The sample shows about 250,000 clones, approximately 89% of them seen only once. Each participant's cohort was designated according to participant-reported clinical history. The CDR3 contains 16 residues. The V gene's germline CDR1 is SGHRS and CDR2 YFSETQ. This sequence originates from a woman in her thirties or forties who had been exposed to COVID-19. Material for sequencing was PBMCs or T cells enriched from blood (not recorded which). This chain joins TRBV5-1 and TRBJ1-3; 8 nucleotides line up with TRBD1. CDR3 nucleotide sequence: TGTGCCAGCAGCACTGGACAGGGTTCCTCTGGAAACACCATATATTTT. Amino acids: CASSTGQGSSGNTIYF. The full variable domain, completed using reference TRBV5-1 and TRBJ1-3, is KAGVTQTPRYLIKTRGQQVTLSCSPISGHRSVSWYQQTPGQGLQFLFEYFSETQRNKGNFPGRFSGRQFSNSRSEMNVSTLELGDSALYLCASSTGQGSSGNTIYFGEGSWLTVV.